What follows are 26 T cell receptor beta chains derived from one specimen sequenced in a study of CD8 T cells in Susac syndrome. Random hexamers were used to reverse transcribe 0.5 to 1 ug of RNA. One entry per CDR3 protein results from TCRdb running MiXCR on the immunoSEQ multiplex PCR reads. There are about 140,000 distinct CDR3 sequences in the sample; about 95% occur only once, and approximately 0.11% lies in the top ten. Source material: CD4+ T cells from PBMCs. The source is a human donor with multiple sclerosis.

The sample holds one count of this clonotype. CDR3 residues: CASSLGQLAKNIQYF. The CDR3 DNA reads as TGTGCCAGCAGTTTAGGGCAGTTAGCCAAAAACATTCAGTACTTC. The chain employs TRBV28 and TRBJ2-4; D ambiguous. The germline CDR1 and CDR2 sequences are MDHEN and SYDVKM. Trimming took off 2 bases at V and 0 bases at J, with 8 bases between the two ends. This CDR3 contains 15 residues.

The V call is TRBV7-2, the J call TRBJ1-2, with 7 bases matching TRBD1. Germline-derived CDR1 and CDR2 are SGHTA and FQGNSA. The CDR3 contains 13 residues. V lost 5 bases, J lost 7 bases, and 7 bases stayed unmatched. The DNA for the CDR3 is TGTGCCAGCAGCCCGTGGTCAGGGGGTGGCTACACCTTC. This codes for CASSPWSGGGYTF.

The V call is TRBV2, the J call TRBJ2-3, with 7 bases fitting TRBD1. The CDR3 is 15 residues long. The V gene end was trimmed by 1 base and the J gene end by 2 bases; junction bases not matched to a gene: 3. Germline V gene sequence: CDR1 SNHLY, CDR2 FYNNEI. The CDR3 coding sequence is TGTGCCAGCAGTGAAGGACAGGGTATCACAGATACGCAGTATTTT. This sequence encodes CASSEGQGITDTQYF.

V usage is TRBV15 and J usage is TRBJ2-5; D unresolved. The V end lost 2 bases, the J end lost 3 bases, and 10 bases lay between the germline ends. This CDR3 comprises 14 residues. Per the germline V gene, CDR1 is LNHNV and CDR2 is YYDKDF (reference sequence). CDR3 sequence: CATSRLVWEETQYF. DNA of the CDR3: TGTGCCACCAGCAGACTCGTTTGGGAAGAGACCCAGTACTTC. Full variable domain (outside the CDR3, taken from reference TRBV15 and TRBJ2-5): DAMVIQNPRYQVTQFGKPVTLSCSQTLNHNVMYWYQQKSSQAPKLLFHYYDKDFNNEADTPDNFQSRRPNTSFCFLDIRSPGLGDTAMYLCATSRLVWEETQYFGPGTRLLVL.

The V call is TRBV3-1, the J call TRBJ1-5, with 8 bases fitting TRBD1. V lost 1 base and J lost 6; bases outside the gene matches: 5. CDR3 size: 15 residues. CDR1 and CDR2 (germline): LGHDT, YNNKEL (reference sequence). The DNA of the CDR3 is TGTGCCAGCAGCCAAGGTTGGACAGGGAGTCAGCCCCAGCATTTT. It codes for CASSQGWTGSQPQHF.

The chain has TRBV27 and TRBJ1-2, with 9 bases lining up with TRBD1. J lost 5 bases, V lost 5 bases, and 9 bases had no gene match. This CDR3 contains 15 residues. The germline CDR1 and CDR2 sequences are MNHEY and SMNVEV (reference sequence). The CDR3 DNA follows: TGTGCCAGCAGTCGAGCCCCACAGGGGGCATATGGCTACACCTTC. Protein: CASSRAPQGAYGYTF.

This chain links TRBV6-2 or TRBV6-3 with TRBJ2-1; TRBD1 agrees at 7 bases. In germline, CDR1 is MNHEY, CDR2 SVGEGT. V lost 6 bases and J lost 8; bases outside the gene matches: 10. The CDR3 runs 14 residues. This chain's CDR3 is CASRRTGSGDEQFF. In nucleotides, the CDR3 is TGTGCCAGCAGGCGGACAGGATCGGGCGATGAGCAGTTCTTC.

The chain links TRBV2 to TRBJ2-1, with 13 bases aligning to TRBD2. From germline, CDR1 is SNHLY and CDR2 FYNNEI. V gave up 4 bases and J gave up 7 bases; unmatched junction bases: 4. The CDR3 length is 15 residues. In DNA, the CDR3 is TGTGCCAGCAGTGGACTAGCGGGAGGAGGTAATGAGCAGTTCTTC. Residues: CASSGLAGGGNEQFF.

The chain links TRBV12-3 or TRBV12-4 to TRBJ1-2; D gene uncertain. V was pared by 2 bases and J by 4 bases, with 8 bases between. The CDR3 has 13 residues. DNA for the CDR3: TGTGCCAGCAGTTTACTGAGGGCCTATGGCTACACCTTC. Protein sequence: CASSLLRAYGYTF.

The J gene is TRBJ2-1, the V gene TRBV2; the D gene is possibly TRBD1 (6 bases). There are 16 residues in the CDR3. With 6 bases removed from V and 6 bases from J, the gap between germline ends came to 21 bases. The germline gives CDR1 SNHLY, CDR2 FYNNEI. For the CDR3, the DNA is TGTGCCAGCAGCCCCGGCACAGGGATCCTTATCAATGAGCAGTTCTTC. This codes for CASSPGTGILINEQFF.

This clonotype occurred once. The chain is built from TRBV29-1 and TRBJ2-5; D remains ambiguous. V dropped 7 bases and J dropped 4 bases, with 22 bases sitting between them. CDR1 SQVTM and CDR2 ANQGSEA come from the germline V gene. The CDR3 consists of 15 residues. The chain's CDR3 is CSASPHLRPGETQYF. As DNA, the CDR3 is TGCAGCGCCTCCCCGCACCTTAGGCCTGGAGAGACCCAGTACTTC.

This rearrangement joins TRBV20-1 to TRBJ1-2; D gene unclear. The CDR3 covers 13 residues. Germline assignment: CDR1 DFQATT and CDR2 SNEGSKA (reference sequence). Trimming left V 1 base short and J 4 bases short, with 10 bases between. The CDR3 nucleotides read TGCAGTGCTAGAGTCCCCACACCCTATGGCTACACCTTC. Protein: CSARVPTPYGYTF.

The rearrangement links TRBV20-1 to TRBJ1-1; 9 nucleotides agree with TRBD1. Germline loops: CDR1 DFQATT, CDR2 SNEGSKA (reference sequence). The CDR3 has 14 amino acids. V was clipped by 6 bases and J by 5 bases; unmatched bases: 10. Written as DNA, the CDR3 is TGCAGTGCCCCAGACCCGACAGGGGGAACTGAAGCTTTCTTT. It codes for CSAPDPTGGTEAFF.

This clonotype occurred once. The V and J genes are TRBV20-1 and TRBJ2-7; 11 bases match TRBD2. The CDR3 consists of 15 residues. The V and J ends lost 4 bases and 0 bases, in that order; junction bases with no gene match: 5. Germline CDR1 is DFQATT and CDR2 is SNEGSKA (reference sequence). CDR3 region: CSATTTSGVSYEQYF. In DNA, the CDR3 is TGCAGTGCTACTACGACTAGCGGGGTCTCCTACGAGCAGTACTTC.

This clonotype has only one observation. The CDR3 sequence: CASSQEEHKVYEQYF. As DNA, the CDR3 is TGTGCCAGCAGCCAAGAGGAGCACAAAGTATACGAGCAGTACTTC. V and J are TRBV3-1 and TRBJ2-7; no clear D gene. CDR1 and CDR2 from the germline V gene are LGHDT and YNNKEL (reference sequence). The V and J ends lost 0 bases and 4 bases respectively, with 13 bases between them. The CDR3 is made up of 15 amino acids.

The chain recombines TRBV2 with TRBJ2-7, with D possibly TRBD1 on 6 matching bases. CDR3 length: 15 residues. The V gene lost 6 bases and the J gene lost 3 bases, with 18 bases spanning the gap. The germline V gene encodes CDR1 SNHLY and CDR2 FYNNEI. The CDR3 sequence: CASSGTLVPGYEQYF. For the CDR3, the DNA is TGTGCCAGCAGCGGGACACTCGTTCCCGGCTACGAGCAGTACTTC.

The chain is built from TRBV18 and TRBJ2-7; 7 nucleotides match TRBD1. From germline, CDR1 is KGHSH and CDR2 LQKENI. The CDR3 runs to 15 residues. After removal of 2 bases from V and 0 bases from J, the junction contained 4 bases not matched to a gene. DNA for the CDR3: TGTGCCAGCTCACCAAAGACAGGGAGCTCCTACGAGCAGTACTTC. Translation gives CASSPKTGSSYEQYF.

J is TRBJ1-2 and V is TRBV4-3, with 8 bases fitting TRBD1. This CDR3 is 15 amino acids long. CDR1 and CDR2 (germline): LGHNA, YSLEER. V trimming: 1 base; J trimming: 4 bases; junction bases outside the gene matches: 5. This chain's CDR3 is CASSQATGAAYGYTF. As DNA, the CDR3 is TGCGCCAGCAGCCAAGCGACAGGGGCCGCCTATGGCTACACCTTC.

This chain joins TRBV14 and TRBJ2-1, with D maybe TRBD2 (6 bases). Germline values: CDR1 SGHDN, CDR2 FVKESK. There are 16 residues in the CDR3. V lost 0 bases, J lost 3 bases, and 12 bases lay in between. The DNA for the CDR3 is TGTGCCAGCAGCCAAGATGCCGGGAGAGTCTACAATGAGCAGTTCTTC. Its translation: CASSQDAGRVYNEQFF.

The rearrangement uses TRBV30 and TRBJ2-1, with a weak D call TRBD2 (5 bases). Deletions cut 1 base from V and 1 base from J, with 17 bases between. Germline CDR1 is GTSNPN and CDR2 is SVGIG (reference sequence). The CDR3 consists of 17 residues. CDR3 sequence: CAWSEYGVRVSYNEQFF. Written as DNA, the CDR3 is TGTGCCTGGAGTGAGTACGGGGTCCGGGTTTCCTACAATGAGCAGTTCTTC.

This clonotype was counted once. In DNA, the CDR3 is TGCGCCAGCAGTCAATTTCGGGCGATAGGGGAAAAACTGTTTTTT. It codes for CASSQFRAIGEKLFF. The chain joins TRBV23-1 to TRBJ1-4, with D hard to call. TRBV23-1 is given ORF status, its function remaining uncertain. Trimming stripped 1 base from V and 8 bases from J, with 14 bases between. This CDR3 region has 15 residues.

This chain links TRBV2 with TRBJ2-5; no clear D gene. Per germline, CDR1 SNHLY and CDR2 FYNNEI. CDR3 size: 16 residues. The germline V and J ends were trimmed by 5 bases and 1 base, with 17 bases remaining between them. As DNA, the CDR3 is TGTGCCAGCAGTACCCGCAGACTGAGACTCCAAGAGACCCAGTACTTC. This codes for CASSTRRLRLQETQYF.

CDR3 region: CASSPYQGVSTEAFF. CDR3 DNA: TGTGCCAGCAGCCCGTACCAGGGGGTGAGCACTGAAGCTTTCTTT. This chain joins TRBV12-3 or TRBV12-4 and TRBJ1-1, with 7 bases lining up with TRBD1. The CDR3 covers 15 residues. V gave up 6 bases and J gave up 4 bases; unmatched junction bases: 11.

The gene calls are TRBV7-9 and TRBJ1-1; the D is unclear. This CDR3 contains 12 residues. Germline CDR1 SEHNR, CDR2 FQNEAQ (reference sequence). V lost 5 bases to trimming and J lost 6 bases, with 10 bases between them. Written as DNA, the CDR3 is TGTGCCAGCAGCGATTCCCGAGCTGAAGCTTTCTTT. Translated: CASSDSRAEAFF.

The rearrangement uses TRBV30 and TRBJ2-3; D may match TRBD1 or TRBD2 (5 bases each). The V and J ends lost 3 bases and 2 bases respectively, with 9 bases between them. Germline CDR1 and CDR2: GTSNPN and SVGIG (reference sequence). This CDR3 has 13 residues. The DNA for the CDR3 is TGTGCCTGGAGCGGGGACCTCACAGATACGCAGTATTTT. Its translation: CAWSGDLTDTQYF.

This clonotype was seen a single time. The genes are TRBV7-3 and TRBJ1-2; 7 bases agree with TRBD1. Germline trimming cut 5 bases from V and 2 bases from J; bases unmatched to any gene: 5. Germline V gene lookup returns CDR1 SGHTA and CDR2 FQGTGA. The CDR3 loop spans 14 amino acids. The CDR3 region has the DNA TGTGCCAGCAGCCCGGCGGGACAGAACTATGGCTACACCTTC. It is translated as CASSPAGQNYGYTF.